The 12 T cell receptor beta chains given below trace back to one sample, sequenced in a study of response to subunit inactivated influenza vaccine. TCRdb called the RT-PCR reads again in MiXCR, with one record for every CDR3 protein. The repertoire holds about 800,000 distinct CDR3 sequences, with less than 25% as singletons. The sequenced sample was PBMCs from blood, obtained roughly 5 days after vaccination. These TCRs come from a man aged 50 to 59 who received an inactivated influenza vaccine.

This clonotype was recorded a few times. The chain uses TRBV5-1 and TRBJ2-1; D possibly matches TRBD1 or TRBD2 (5 bases each). Per the germline V gene, CDR1 is SGHRS and CDR2 is YFSETQ. V was pared by 0 bases and J by 12 bases, with 13 bases between. This CDR3 comprises 13 residues. The CDR3 DNA reads as TGCGCCAGCAGCTTGGCAGGGAGAAGCGGGCAGTTCTTC. Its protein is CASSLAGRSGQFF.

CDR3 DNA sequence: TGTGCCACCAGCCCCCGTGGGTACAATCAGCCCCAGCATTTT. The encoded protein is CATSPRGYNQPQHF. This chain connects TRBV15 to TRBJ1-5, with D unclear. The V gene's germline CDR1 is LNHNV and CDR2 YYDKDF (reference sequence). The CDR3 extends over 14 amino acids. V lost 5 bases, J lost 3 bases, and 11 bases lay in between.

The rearrangement uses TRBV4-3 and TRBJ2-7; TRBD1 matches 10 bases. In germline, CDR1 is LGHNA, CDR2 YSLEER. The CDR3 spans 15 residues. The V and J ends lost 3 bases and 4 bases, in that order; junction bases with no gene match: 6. The CDR3 sequence is CASSQRDRGMYEQYF. Here the CDR3 DNA reads TGCGCCAGCAGCCAGCGGGACAGGGGAATGTACGAGCAGTACTTC.

This chain uses TRBV18 with TRBJ2-3, with D uncertain. The CDR3 totals 16 residues. Germline V gene lookup returns CDR1 KGHSH and CDR2 LQKENI. V gave up 2 bases and J gave up 1 base, with 13 bases separating them. The CDR3 nucleotides read TGTGCCAGCTCACCATTTAGTGTACTCGGCACAGATACGCAGTATTTT. Amino acid sequence: CASSPFSVLGTDTQYF.

J is TRBJ1-6 and V is TRBV5-1, with D perhaps TRBD1 (6 bases). CDR1 and CDR2 (germline): SGHRS, YFSETQ. Trimming shortened V by 0 bases and J by 7 bases, and 14 bases separated the two germline ends. CDR3 size: 16 residues. The CDR3 coding sequence is TGCGCCAGCAGCTTGGCGGGGGGCGCGAGGAATTCACCCCTCCACTTT. This sequence encodes CASSLAGGARNSPLHF.

This clonotype occurred a few times. The chain has TRBV9 and TRBJ2-7; D possibly corresponds to TRBD1 (6 bases). The length of the CDR3 is 15 residues. Germline CDR1 is SGDLS and CDR2 is YYNGEE. The V gene lost 0 bases and the J gene lost 3 bases, with 13 bases spanning the gap. The chain's CDR3 is CASSVGPGVIYEQYF. In DNA form, the CDR3 reads TGTGCCAGCAGCGTAGGCCCAGGGGTGATCTACGAGCAGTACTTC.

V gene TRBV11-1 combines with J gene TRBJ2-4; TRBD1 matches at 7 bases. The CDR3 sequence is 18 residues long. CDR1 SGHAT and CDR2 FQDESV come from the germline V gene (reference sequence). V was pared by 3 bases and J by 1 base, with 12 bases of the junction left unmatched. CDR3 protein: CASSFPRTGPLAKNIQYF. CDR3 DNA: TGTGCCAGCAGCTTTCCGAGGACAGGACCTTTGGCCAAAAACATTCAGTACTTC.

This chain links TRBV5-1 with TRBJ1-1; D gene unclear. The CDR3 contains 15 residues. V was shortened by 2 bases and J by 5 bases, with 16 bases between the two germline ends. Germline V gene lookup returns CDR1 SGHRS and CDR2 YFSETQ. CDR3 DNA: TGCGCCAGCAGCTTTAGTACTGCTGGAAGGACTGAAGCTTTCTTT. Encoded protein: CASSFSTAGRTEAFF.

V gene TRBV12-3 or TRBV12-4 combines with J gene TRBJ2-3; possibly TRBD2 for D (6 bases). Trimming took 2 bases from V and 5 from J, leaving 14 bases between them. This CDR3 is 15 amino acids long. CDR3 region: CASSLQGGGGDTQYF. The CDR3 DNA follows: TGTGCCAGCAGTTTACAGGGAGGTGGTGGAGATACGCAGTATTTT.

This clonotype has a handful of counts. This chain joins TRBV20-1 and TRBJ1-1; TRBD1 might be the D (5 bases). V shed 6 bases and J shed 4 bases, with 18 bases lying between them. The length of the CDR3 is 14 residues. Germline-derived CDR1 and CDR2 are DFQATT and SNEGSKA (reference sequence). The CDR3 coding sequence is TGCAGTGCCACGGACACGGCTGGAAGCACTGAAGCTTTCTTT. This gives the protein CSATDTAGSTEAFF.

This clonotype was observed a handful of times. The chain uses TRBV18 and TRBJ2-7; tentatively, D is TRBD2 (6 bases). V dropped 2 bases and J dropped 0 bases, with 8 bases sitting between them. This CDR3 is 14 amino acids long. Germline CDR1 reads KGHSH; CDR2 reads LQKENI. CDR3 bases: TGTGCCAGCTCACCAAGGGAGGTCTCCTACGAGCAGTACTTC. It specifies CASSPREVSYEQYF.

This clonotype turned up a few times. This chain joins TRBV18 and TRBJ2-5; perhaps TRBD2 as D (6 bases). The CDR3 sequence is 15 residues long. Germline CDR1 reads KGHSH; CDR2 reads LQKENI. Trimming pared 3 bases from V and 5 bases from J, leaving 16 bases between. As DNA, the CDR3 is TGTGCCAGCTCACCTAGTCCCCCAGGAGGGGAGACCCAGTACTTC. The encoded protein is CASSPSPPGGETQYF.